This is a list of T cell receptor beta chains from one sample in a study of radiotherapy plus CTLA-4 blockade in lung cancer. Clones were sequenced by immunoSEQ multiplex PCR, and TCRdb holds only the in-frame ones, with some missing. The profile shows roughly 76,000 clones, 70% to 85% of them singletons. Sequenced material: peripheral blood, taken from a patient treated with radiotherapy plus ipilimumab. These receptor sequences come from a human donor with non-small cell lung cancer whose response to radiotherapy plus ipilimumab could not be evaluated. CDR3s include the opening cysteine and the closing phenylalanine or tryptophan.

V: TRBV14; J: TRBJ1-4; CDR3: CASSQSHATNEKLFF
V: TRBV25-1; J: TRBJ1-1; CDR3: CASRGLKNTEAFF
V: TRBV29-1; J: TRBJ2-7; CDR3: CSVMAGGYEQYF
V: TRBV5-4; J: TRBJ2-1; CDR3: CASSFGLATTNEQFF
V: TRBV27; J: TRBJ1-5; CDR3: CASSSTDSNQPQHF
V: TRBV5-4; J: TRBJ1-4; CDR3: CASSPDINNEKLFF
V: TRBV7-2; J: TRBJ2-7; CDR3: CASSLGRGNYEQYF
V: TRBV2; J: TRBJ2-1; CDR3: CASSVQRDNEQFF
V: TRBV7-3; J: TRBJ1-1; CDR3: CASSRGGLNTEAFF
V: TRBV28; J: TRBJ2-5; CDR3: CASSSRSEGRGETQYF
V: TRBV30; J: TRBJ1-2; CDR3: CAWSPGQGFPGYGYTF
V: TRBV5-1; J: TRBJ2-3; CDR3: CASTRGGGADTQYF
V: TRBV7-2; J: TRBJ2-1; CDR3: CASSSRVGAGEQFF
V: TRBV27; J: TRBJ1-1; CDR3: CATLGVAGGNTEAFF
V: TRBV14; J: TRBJ1-6; CDR3: CASSQDWADRRSPLHF
V: TRBV5-6; J: TRBJ2-6; CDR3: CASSLGGPGANVLTF
V: TRBV5-4; J: TRBJ2-7; CDR3: CASSQDLSGAPYEQYF
V: TRBV4-1; J: TRBJ2-1; CDR3: CASGPGSGRSGEQFF